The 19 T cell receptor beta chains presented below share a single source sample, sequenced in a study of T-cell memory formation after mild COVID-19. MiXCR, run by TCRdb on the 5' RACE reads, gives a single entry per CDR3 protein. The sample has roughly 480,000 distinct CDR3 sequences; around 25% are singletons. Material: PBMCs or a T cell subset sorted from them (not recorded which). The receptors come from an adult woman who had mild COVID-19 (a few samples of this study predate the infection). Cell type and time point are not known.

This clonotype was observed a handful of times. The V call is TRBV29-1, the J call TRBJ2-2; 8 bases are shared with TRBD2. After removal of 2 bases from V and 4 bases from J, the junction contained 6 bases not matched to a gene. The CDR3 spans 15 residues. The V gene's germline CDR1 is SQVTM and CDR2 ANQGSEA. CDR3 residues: CSVERGGQGTGELFF. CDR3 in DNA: TGCAGCGTTGAACGGGGGGGGCAGGGCACCGGGGAGCTGTTTTTT.

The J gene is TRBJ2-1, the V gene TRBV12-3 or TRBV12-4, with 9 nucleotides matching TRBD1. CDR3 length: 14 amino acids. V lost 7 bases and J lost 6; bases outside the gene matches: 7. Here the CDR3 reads CASIPKGQGNEQFF. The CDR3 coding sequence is TGTGCCAGCATCCCTAAGGGACAGGGCAATGAGCAGTTCTTC.

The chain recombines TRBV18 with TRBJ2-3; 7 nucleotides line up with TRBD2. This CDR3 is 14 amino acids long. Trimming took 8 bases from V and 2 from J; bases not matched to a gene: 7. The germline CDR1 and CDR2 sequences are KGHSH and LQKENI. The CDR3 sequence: CASQRGVSTDTQYF. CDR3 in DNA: TGTGCCAGCCAGCGGGGCGTATCCACAGATACGCAGTATTTT.

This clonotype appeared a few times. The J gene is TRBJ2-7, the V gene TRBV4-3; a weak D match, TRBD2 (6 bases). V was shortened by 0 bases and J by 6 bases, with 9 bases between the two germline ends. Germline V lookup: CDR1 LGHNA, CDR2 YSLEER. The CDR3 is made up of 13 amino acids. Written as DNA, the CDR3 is TGCGCCAGCAGCCAAGATCGCGGGGTCGAGCAGTACTTC. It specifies CASSQDRGVEQYF.

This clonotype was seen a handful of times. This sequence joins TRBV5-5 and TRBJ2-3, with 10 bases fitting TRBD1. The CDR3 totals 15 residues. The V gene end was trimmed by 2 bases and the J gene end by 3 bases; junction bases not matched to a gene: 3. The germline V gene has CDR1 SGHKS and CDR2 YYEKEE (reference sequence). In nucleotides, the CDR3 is TGTGCCAGCAGCTTTGGGACAGGGGCTACAGATACGCAGTATTTT. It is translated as CASSFGTGATDTQYF. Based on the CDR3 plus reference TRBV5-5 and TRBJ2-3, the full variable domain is DAGVTQSPTHLIKTRGQQVTLRCSPISGHKSVSWYQQVLGQGPQFIFQYYEKEERGRGNFPDRFSARQFPNYSSELNVNALLLGDSALYLCASSFGTGATDTQYFGPGTRLTVL.

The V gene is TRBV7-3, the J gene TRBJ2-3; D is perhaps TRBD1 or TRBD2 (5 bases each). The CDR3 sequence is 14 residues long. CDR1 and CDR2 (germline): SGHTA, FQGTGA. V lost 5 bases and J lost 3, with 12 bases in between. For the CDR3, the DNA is TGTGCCAGCAGCCCTTTGGGACGGACAGATACGCAGTATTTT. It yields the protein CASSPLGRTDTQYF.

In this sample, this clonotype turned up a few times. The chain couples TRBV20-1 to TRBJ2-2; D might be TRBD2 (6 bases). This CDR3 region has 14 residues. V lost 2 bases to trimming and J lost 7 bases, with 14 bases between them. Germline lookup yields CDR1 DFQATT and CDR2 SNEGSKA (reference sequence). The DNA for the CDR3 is TGCAGTGCTAGACGCGGGGAGCTTGGCGGGGAGCTGTTTTTT. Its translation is CSARRGELGGELFF.

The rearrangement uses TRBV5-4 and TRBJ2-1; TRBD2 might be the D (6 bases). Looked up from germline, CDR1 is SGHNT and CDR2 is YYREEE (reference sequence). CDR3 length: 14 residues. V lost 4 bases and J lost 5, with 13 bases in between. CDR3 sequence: CASSGGLPNNEQFF. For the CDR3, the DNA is TGTGCCAGCAGCGGAGGACTACCCAACAATGAGCAGTTCTTC.

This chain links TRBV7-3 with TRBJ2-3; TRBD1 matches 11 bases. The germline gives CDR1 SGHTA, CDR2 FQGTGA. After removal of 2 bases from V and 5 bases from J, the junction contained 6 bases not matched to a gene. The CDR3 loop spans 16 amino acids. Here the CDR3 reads CASSLGTGGHQDTQYF. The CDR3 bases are TGTGCCAGCAGCTTAGGGACAGGGGGGCACCAAGATACGCAGTATTTT.

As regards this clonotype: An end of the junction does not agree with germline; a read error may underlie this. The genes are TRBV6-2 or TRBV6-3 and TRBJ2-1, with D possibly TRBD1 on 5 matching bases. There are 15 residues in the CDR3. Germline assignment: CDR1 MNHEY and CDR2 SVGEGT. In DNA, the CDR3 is TGTGCCAGCAGTAACTCCCTGACAGACTACAATGAGCAGTTCTTC. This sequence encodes CASSNSLTDYNEQFF.

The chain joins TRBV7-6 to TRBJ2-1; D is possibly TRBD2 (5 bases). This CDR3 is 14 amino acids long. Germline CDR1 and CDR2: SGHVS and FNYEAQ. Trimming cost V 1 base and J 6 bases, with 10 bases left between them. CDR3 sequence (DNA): TGTGCCAGCAGCTTAGAAGCGGAGAGCAATGAGCAGTTCTTC. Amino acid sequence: CASSLEAESNEQFF.

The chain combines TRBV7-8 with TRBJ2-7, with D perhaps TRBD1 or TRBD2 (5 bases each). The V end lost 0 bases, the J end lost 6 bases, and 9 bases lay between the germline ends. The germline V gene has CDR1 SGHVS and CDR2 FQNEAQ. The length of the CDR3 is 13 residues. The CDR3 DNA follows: TGTGCCAGCAGCTTAGCGGGGACGGCCGAGCAGTACTTC. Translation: CASSLAGTAEQYF.

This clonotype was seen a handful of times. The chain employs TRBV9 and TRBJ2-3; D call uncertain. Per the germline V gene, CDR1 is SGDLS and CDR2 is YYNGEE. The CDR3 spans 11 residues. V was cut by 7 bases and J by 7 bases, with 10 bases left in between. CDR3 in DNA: TGTGCCAGCGGCGCTGGGAATACGCAGTATTTT. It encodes CASGAGNTQYF.

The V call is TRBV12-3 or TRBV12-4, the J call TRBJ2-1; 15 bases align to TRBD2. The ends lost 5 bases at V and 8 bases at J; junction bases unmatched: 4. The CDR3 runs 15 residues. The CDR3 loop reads CASSRTSGRGDEQFF. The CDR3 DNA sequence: TGTGCCAGCAGTAGGACTAGCGGGAGGGGCGATGAGCAGTTCTTC.

DNA for the CDR3: TGTGCCAGCACCCCCGGACAGACTAATGAAAAACTGTTTTTT. This encodes CASTPGQTNEKLFF. The chain recombines TRBV7-2 with TRBJ1-4; possible D gene TRBD1, 6 bases. Trimming removed 7 bases at V and 2 bases at J, with 11 bases between. The CDR3 is 14 amino acids. Germline loops: CDR1 SGHTA, CDR2 FQGNSA.

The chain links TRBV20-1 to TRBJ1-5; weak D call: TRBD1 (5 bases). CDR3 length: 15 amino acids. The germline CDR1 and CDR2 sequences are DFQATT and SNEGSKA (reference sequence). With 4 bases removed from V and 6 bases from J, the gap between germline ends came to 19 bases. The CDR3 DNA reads TGCAGTGCTACTACCTGGGCCGTGGGGGGTCAGCCCCAGCATTTT. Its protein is CSATTWAVGGQPQHF.

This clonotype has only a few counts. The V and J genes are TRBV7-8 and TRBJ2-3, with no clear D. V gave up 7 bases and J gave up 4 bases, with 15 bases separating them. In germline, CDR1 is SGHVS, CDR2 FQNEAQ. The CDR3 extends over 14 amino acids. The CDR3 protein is CASTNLQVADTQYF. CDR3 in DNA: TGTGCCAGCACCAACCTTCAAGTCGCAGATACGCAGTATTTT. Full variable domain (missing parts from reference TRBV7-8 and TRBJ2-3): GAGVSQSPRYKVAKRGQDVALRCDPISGHVSLFWYQQALGQGPEFLTYFQNEAQLDKSGLPSDRFFAERPEGSVSTLKIQRTQQEDSAVYLCASTNLQVADTQYFGPGTRLTVL.

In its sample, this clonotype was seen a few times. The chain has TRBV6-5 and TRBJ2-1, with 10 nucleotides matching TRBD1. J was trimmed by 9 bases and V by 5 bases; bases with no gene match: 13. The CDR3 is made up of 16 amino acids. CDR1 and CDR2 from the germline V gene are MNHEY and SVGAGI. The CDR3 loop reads CASSDPGTGVLGEQFF. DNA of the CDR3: TGTGCCAGCAGTGACCCCGGGACAGGGGTGTTGGGTGAGCAGTTCTTC.

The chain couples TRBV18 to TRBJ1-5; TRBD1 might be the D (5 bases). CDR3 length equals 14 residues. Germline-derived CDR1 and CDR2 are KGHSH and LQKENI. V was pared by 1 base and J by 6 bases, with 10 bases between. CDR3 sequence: CASSPLGGSQPQHF. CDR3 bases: TGTGCCAGCTCACCACTGGGGGGGAGTCAGCCCCAGCATTTT.